These 26 T cell receptor beta chains originate from one sample sequenced in a study of shared clonotypes between healthy human individuals. TCRdb keeps only in-frame clones here, not all; method: immunoSEQ multiplex PCR. Altogether about 710,000 clones are present, about three quarters being singletons, with the ten largest covering around 2%. Sequencing was done on a sample of memory CD4+ T cells sorted from blood. Subset denoted: CD45RA-negative fraction. These receptors were obtained from a woman in her thirties in good health.

The chain recombines TRBV27 with TRBJ2-2, with no clear D. Germline V gene lookup returns CDR1 MNHEY and CDR2 SMNVEV (reference sequence). Between the trimmed V and J ends, which lost 3 bases and 4 bases, there was a span of 9 bases. CDR3 length: 14 amino acids. CDR3 bases: TGTGCCAGCAGTTTTAAGCTGAGCACCGGGGAGCTGTTTTTT. Translated: CASSFKLSTGELFF.

V gene TRBV4-2 combines with J gene TRBJ2-1; no definite D call. Germline V gives CDR1 LGHNA, CDR2 YNFKEQ. The CDR3 has 12 residues. The germline V and J ends were trimmed by 3 bases and 7 bases, with 7 bases remaining between them. CDR3 region: CASSHLSNEQFF. Written as DNA, the CDR3 is TGTGCCAGCAGCCATCTCAGTAATGAGCAGTTCTTC.

The chain links TRBV27 to TRBJ1-1; no reliable D call. V was clipped by 2 bases and J by 0 bases, with 16 bases between them. This CDR3 comprises 17 residues. In germline, CDR1 is MNHEY, CDR2 SMNVEV (reference sequence). The CDR3 loop is CASSLGIGDKLNTEAFF. DNA of the CDR3: TGTGCCAGCAGTTTAGGGATTGGTGACAAGTTGAACACTGAAGCTTTCTTT.

The chain couples TRBV7-8 to TRBJ1-5; D may be TRBD1 (5 bases). V dropped 5 bases and J dropped 10 bases, with 15 bases sitting between them. The CDR3 is made up of 13 amino acids. Germline assignment: CDR1 SGHVS and CDR2 FQNEAQ. This chain's CDR3 is CASSNGGSYPQHF. The CDR3 DNA follows: TGTGCCAGCAGCAATGGGGGATCCTACCCCCAGCATTTT.

V gene TRBV29-1 combines with J gene TRBJ1-4, with TRBD1 identical over 9 bases. J was trimmed by 8 bases and V by 7 bases; bases with no gene match: 11. Germline lookup yields CDR1 SQVTM and CDR2 ANQGSEA. This CDR3 has 14 amino acids. This chain's CDR3 is CSAAGTGRGEKLFF. The CDR3 region has the DNA TGCAGCGCAGCCGGGACAGGGAGAGGCGAAAAACTGTTTTTT.

The chain is built from TRBV7-3 and TRBJ2-7, with TRBD2 identical over 9 bases. V lost 0 bases to trimming and J lost 4 bases; unmatched junction nucleotides: 4. The length of the CDR3 is 15 residues. The germline V gene has CDR1 SGHTA and CDR2 FQGTGA. The chain's CDR3 is CASSLTAGGPYEQYF. DNA of the CDR3: TGTGCCAGCAGCTTAACGGCGGGAGGGCCTTACGAGCAGTACTTC.

This clone was found a few times. This chain uses TRBV2 with TRBJ1-2; the match to TRBD1 covers 8 bases. Germline CDR1 is SNHLY and CDR2 is FYNNEI. The CDR3 is 13 residues long. V shed 4 bases, J shed 8 bases, and the junction held 6 bases outside the gene matches. Here the CDR3 DNA reads TGTGCCAGCAGTGCGACGACAGGGGCGGGCTACACCTTC. Encoded protein: CASSATTGAGYTF.

The CDR3 loop is CASSFAGVSGNTEAFF. In nucleotides, the CDR3 is TGCGCCAGCAGCTTTGCAGGGGTTAGTGGGAACACTGAAGCTTTCTTT. The rearrangement uses TRBV5-1 and TRBJ1-1, with D maybe TRBD1 (6 bases). Germline CDR1 SGHRS, CDR2 YFSETQ. The CDR3 spans 16 residues. Trimming pared 2 bases from V and 1 base from J, leaving 15 bases between.

This clone was recorded many times. The chain carries TRBV7-2 and TRBJ1-1, with D hard to call. With 5 bases removed from V and 4 bases from J, the gap between germline ends came to 14 bases. The CDR3 runs to 14 residues. CDR1 and CDR2 (germline): SGHTA, FQGNSA. The DNA for the CDR3 is TGTGCCAGCAGCGCGACCTCAGGCGGCACTGAAGCTTTCTTT. Residues: CASSATSGGTEAFF. The whole variable domain, filled in from reference TRBV7-2 and TRBJ1-1, reads GAGVSQSPSNKVTEKGKDVELRCDPISGHTALYWYRQSLGQGLEFLIYFQGNSAPDKSGLPSDRFSAERTGGSVSTLTIQRTQQEDSAVYLCASSATSGGTEAFFGQGTRLTVV.

This chain links TRBV7-6 with TRBJ2-7; 7 bases are shared with TRBD2. V trimming: 5 bases; J trimming: 3 bases; junction bases outside the gene matches: 13. The germline V gene encodes CDR1 SGHVS and CDR2 FNYEAQ. The CDR3 consists of 16 residues. In DNA, the CDR3 is TGTGCCAGCAGCCCTAGGGCTAGCGGCGGGAACTACGAGCAGTACTTC. Translated, it gives CASSPRASGGNYEQYF.

This chain uses TRBV10-2 with TRBJ2-2; 13 bases map to TRBD2. The CDR3 extends over 14 amino acids. The V segment lost 2 bases and the J segment 14 bases; nucleotides outside the gene matches: 5. CDR1 and CDR2 from the germline V gene are WSHSY and SAAADI. The CDR3 DNA follows: TGCGCCAGCAGTGAGCCGGGACTAGCGGGGAACCTGTTTTTT. It codes for CASSEPGLAGNLFF.

This rearrangement joins TRBV27 to TRBJ2-7; 10 bases align to TRBD2. J lost 0 bases, V lost 6 bases, and 11 bases had no gene match. Germline CDR1 and CDR2: MNHEY and SMNVEV (reference sequence). CDR3 size: 17 residues. The CDR3 region has the DNA TGTGCCAGCAGCCGAACTAGCGGGAACACCCCCTCCTACGAGCAGTACTTC. Protein: CASSRTSGNTPSYEQYF.

The chain recombines TRBV5-6 with TRBJ2-7, with 7 bases identical to TRBD2. The trim removed 3 bases at V and 5 bases at J, leaving 20 bases unmatched. CDR1 and CDR2 (germline): SGHDT, YYEEEE. There are 18 residues in the CDR3. The CDR3 region has the DNA TGTGCCAGCAGCTCCTACAACAGTGCGGCGGGAGAAGTGAACGAGCAGTACTTC. It encodes CASSSYNSAAGEVNEQYF.

This chain uses TRBV6-1 with TRBJ1-5; D possibly corresponds to TRBD1 (6 bases). Trimming stripped 8 bases from V and 7 bases from J, with 15 bases between. This CDR3 is built from 13 residues. Germline V gives CDR1 MNHNS, CDR2 SASEGT. The CDR3 nucleotides read TGTGCCAGCGGGGAAACAGGGTACCAGCCCCAGCATTTT. Translation gives CASGETGYQPQHF.

CDR3 sequence (DNA): TGCGCCAGCAGCTACTCCGGGACTGTCGACGAGCAGTACTTC. Translation: CASSYSGTVDEQYF. The genes are TRBV5-1 and TRBJ2-7; the D gene is possibly TRBD2 (6 bases). The germline gives CDR1 SGHRS, CDR2 YFSETQ. This CDR3 contains 14 residues. Between the trimmed V and J ends, which lost 3 bases and 5 bases, there was a span of 15 bases.

This chain connects TRBV29-1 to TRBJ2-2; TRBD2 matches 14 bases. V lost 0 bases to trimming and J lost 6 bases; unmatched junction nucleotides: 3. The germline gives CDR1 SQVTM, CDR2 ANQGSEA. The CDR3 covers 16 residues. The CDR3 reads CSVEDGTSGRSGELFF. DNA for the CDR3: TGCAGCGTTGAAGATGGGACTAGCGGGAGATCCGGGGAGCTGTTTTTT.

The CDR3 coding sequence is TGTGCCAGCAGTCAAGCGGACAGCTCTAAGGCTGAAGCTTTCTTT. It specifies CASSQADSSKAEAFF. V usage is TRBV28 and J usage is TRBJ1-1, with a possible D match to TRBD1 (6 bases). The ends were cut back, 5 bases at V and 6 bases at J, with 19 bases in the middle. Germline V gives CDR1 MDHEN, CDR2 SYDVKM. CDR3 length equals 15 residues.

The chain employs TRBV11-2 and TRBJ2-3, with TRBD2 matching over 10 bases. From germline, CDR1 is SGHAT and CDR2 FQNNGV. The CDR3 contains 15 residues. The ends lost 5 bases at V and 5 bases at J; junction bases unmatched: 7. Written as DNA, the CDR3 is TGTGCCAGCAGCGCCAGAGCGGGAGGGCGAGATACGCAGTATTTT. Translation gives CASSARAGGRDTQYF.

The gene calls are TRBV13 and TRBJ1-1; D unresolved. There are 14 residues in the CDR3. Trimming took 5 bases from V and 5 from J, leaving 15 bases between them. Per the germline V gene, CDR1 is PRHDT and CDR2 is FYEKMQ (reference sequence). CDR3 nucleotides: TGTGCCAGCAGCCTCCGAGCGTGGAAAACTGAAGCTTTCTTT. Its translation is CASSLRAWKTEAFF.

V is TRBV6-1 and J is TRBJ1-3; D is unresolved. Trimming stripped 2 bases from V and 0 bases from J, with 8 bases between. Germline V gene lookup returns CDR1 MNHNS and CDR2 SASEGT. The CDR3 consists of 15 residues. DNA of the CDR3: TGTGCCAGCAGTGAATATATCAGCTCTGGAAACACCATATATTTT. Translated, it gives CASSEYISSGNTIYF.

This sequence joins TRBV14 and TRBJ2-7; weak D call: TRBD1 (5 bases). Per germline, CDR1 SGHDN and CDR2 FVKESK. The CDR3 totals 14 residues. V shed 1 base and J shed 6 bases, with 13 bases lying between them. DNA of the CDR3: TGTGCCAGCAGCCAAGGTGGGGCCGCCGCCGAGCAGTACTTC. Protein product: CASSQGGAAAEQYF.

V is TRBV5-1 and J is TRBJ2-7, with TRBD1 matching 7 bases. Germline V gene sequence: CDR1 SGHRS, CDR2 YFSETQ. The CDR3 covers 14 residues. With 4 bases clipped from V and 4 bases from J, the junction kept 8 bases outside the gene matches. CDR3 bases: TGCGCCAGCAGCCGAGACAGGGAAATGTACGAGCAGTACTTC. It yields the protein CASSRDREMYEQYF.

V and J are TRBV6-5 and TRBJ1-1, with D tentatively TRBD1 (5 bases). The CDR3 has 15 amino acids. Between the trimmed V and J ends, which lost 6 bases and 1 base, there was a span of 15 bases. The germline V gene encodes CDR1 MNHEY and CDR2 SVGAGI. Here the CDR3 reads CASRSWGGENTEAFF. In DNA form, the CDR3 reads TGTGCCAGCAGGTCCTGGGGGGGGGAGAACACTGAAGCTTTCTTT.

The rearrangement joins TRBV11-2 to TRBJ2-7, with TRBD1 matching 9 bases. CDR1 SGHAT and CDR2 FQNNGV come from the germline V gene. CDR3 length equals 18 residues. The ends lost 5 bases at V and 0 bases at J; junction bases unmatched: 14. Here the CDR3 DNA reads TGTGCCAGCAGCCACGCCCCGGGACAGGGTTTTAGCTCCTACGAGCAGTACTTC. Its translation: CASSHAPGQGFSSYEQYF. Combining the CDR3 with reference TRBV11-2 and TRBJ2-7 gives the whole variable domain EAGVAQSPRYKIIEKRQSVAFWCNPISGHATLYWYQQILGQGPKLLIQFQNNGVVDDSQLPKDRFSAERLKGVDSTLKIQPAKLEDSAVYLCASSHAPGQGFSSYEQYFGPGTRLTVT.

This clone came up a few times. V gene TRBV7-3 combines with J gene TRBJ1-1, with D maybe TRBD1 (5 bases). Looked up from germline, CDR1 is SGHTA and CDR2 is FQGTGA. Trimming stripped 4 bases from V and 1 base from J, with 10 bases between. The CDR3 spans 14 residues. For the CDR3, the DNA is TGTGCCAGCAGCTCACAAGGGGAGAACACTGAAGCTTTCTTT. Its protein product is CASSSQGENTEAFF.

V usage is TRBV28 and J usage is TRBJ2-1; no definite D call. The germline CDR1 and CDR2 sequences are MDHEN and SYDVKM. The CDR3 extends over 15 amino acids. The V end lost 2 bases, the J end lost 8 bases, and 16 bases lay between the germline ends. The CDR3 here is CASSLRALRGDEQFF. The DNA for the CDR3 is TGTGCCAGCAGTTTAAGGGCTCTCCGAGGAGATGAGCAGTTCTTC.